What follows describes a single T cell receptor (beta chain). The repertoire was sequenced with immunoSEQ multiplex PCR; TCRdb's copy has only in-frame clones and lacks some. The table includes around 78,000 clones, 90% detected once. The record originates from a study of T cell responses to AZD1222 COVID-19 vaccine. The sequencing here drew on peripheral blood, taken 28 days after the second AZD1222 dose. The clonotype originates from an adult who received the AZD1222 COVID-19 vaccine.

CDR3 nucleotide sequence: TGTGCCAGCAGCCAAGTTTCGGGCGAGCAGTACTTC. Residues: CASSQVSGEQYF. The chain carries TRBV3-1 (or the pseudogene TRBV3-2) and TRBJ2-7; D call uncertain. The V end lost 1 base, the J end lost 6 bases, and 7 bases lay between the germline ends. Germline V gene sequence: CDR1 LGHDT, CDR2 YNNKEL (reference sequence). The CDR3 consists of 12 residues.